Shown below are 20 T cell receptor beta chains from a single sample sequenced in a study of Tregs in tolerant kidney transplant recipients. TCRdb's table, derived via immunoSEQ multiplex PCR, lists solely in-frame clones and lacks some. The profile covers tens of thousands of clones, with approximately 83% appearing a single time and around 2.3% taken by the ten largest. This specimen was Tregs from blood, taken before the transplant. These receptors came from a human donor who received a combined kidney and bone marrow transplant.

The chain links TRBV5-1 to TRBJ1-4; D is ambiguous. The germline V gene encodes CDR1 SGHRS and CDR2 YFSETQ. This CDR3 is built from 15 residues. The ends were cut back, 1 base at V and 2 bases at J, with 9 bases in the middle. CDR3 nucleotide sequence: TGCGCCAGCAGCTTGAATCGGAGGACTAATGAAAAACTGTTTTTT. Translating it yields CASSLNRRTNEKLFF.

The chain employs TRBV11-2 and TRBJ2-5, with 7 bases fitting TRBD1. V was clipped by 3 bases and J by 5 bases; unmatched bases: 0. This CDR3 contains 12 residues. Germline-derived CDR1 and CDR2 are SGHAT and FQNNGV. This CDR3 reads CASSLTGETQYF. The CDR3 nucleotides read TGTGCCAGCAGCTTGACAGGGGAGACCCAGTACTTC.

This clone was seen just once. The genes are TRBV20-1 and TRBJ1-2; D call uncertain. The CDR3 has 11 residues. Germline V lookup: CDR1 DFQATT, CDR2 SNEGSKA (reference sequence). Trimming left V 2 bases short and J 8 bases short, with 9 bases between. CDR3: CSARNSGGYTF. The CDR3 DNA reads TGCAGTGCTAGAAATTCGGGAGGCTACACCTTC.

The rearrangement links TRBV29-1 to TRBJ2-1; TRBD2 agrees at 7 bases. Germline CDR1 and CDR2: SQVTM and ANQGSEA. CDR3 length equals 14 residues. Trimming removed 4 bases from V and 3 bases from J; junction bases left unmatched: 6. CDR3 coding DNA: TGCAGCGTTGGTGGGGGGGTGCACTACAATGAGCAGTTCTTC. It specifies CSVGGGVHYNEQFF.

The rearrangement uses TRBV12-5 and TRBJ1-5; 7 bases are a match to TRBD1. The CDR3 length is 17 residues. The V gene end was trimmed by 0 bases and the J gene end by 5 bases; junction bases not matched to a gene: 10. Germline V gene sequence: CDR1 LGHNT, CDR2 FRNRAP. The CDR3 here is CASGLVLSQGVDQPQHF. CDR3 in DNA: TGTGCTAGTGGTTTGGTACTAAGTCAGGGGGTAGATCAGCCCCAGCATTTT. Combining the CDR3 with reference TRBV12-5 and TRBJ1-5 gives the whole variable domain DARVTQTPRHKVTEMGQEVTMRCQPILGHNTVFWYRQTMMQGLELLAYFRNRAPLDDSGMPKDRFSAEMPDATLATLKIQPSEPRDSAVYFCASGLVLSQGVDQPQHFGDGTRLSIL.

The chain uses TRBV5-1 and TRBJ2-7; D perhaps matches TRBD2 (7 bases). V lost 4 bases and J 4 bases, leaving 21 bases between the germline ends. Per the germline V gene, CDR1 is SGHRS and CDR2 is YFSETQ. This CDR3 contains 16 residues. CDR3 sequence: CASSLDLGGARYEQYF. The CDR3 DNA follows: TGCGCCAGCAGCCTGGACCTGGGGGGGGCGCGATACGAGCAGTACTTC. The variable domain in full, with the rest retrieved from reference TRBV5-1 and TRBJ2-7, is KAGVTQTPRYLIKTRGQQVTLSCSPISGHRSVSWYQQTPGQGLQFLFEYFSETQRNKGNFPGRFSGRQFSNSRSEMNVSTLELGDSALYLCASSLDLGGARYEQYFGPGTRLTVT.

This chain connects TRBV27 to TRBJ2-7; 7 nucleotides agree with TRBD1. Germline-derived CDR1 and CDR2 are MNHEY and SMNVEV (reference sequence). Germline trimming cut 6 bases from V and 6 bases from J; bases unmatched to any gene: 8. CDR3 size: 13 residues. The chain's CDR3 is CASSSDRAGEQYF. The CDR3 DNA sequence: TGTGCCAGCAGCTCCGACAGGGCGGGCGAGCAGTACTTC.

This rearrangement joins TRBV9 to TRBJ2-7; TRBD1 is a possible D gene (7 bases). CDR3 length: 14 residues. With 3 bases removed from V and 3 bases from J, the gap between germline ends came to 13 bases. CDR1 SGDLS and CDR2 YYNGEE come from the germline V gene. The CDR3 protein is CASSGGDSDYEQYF. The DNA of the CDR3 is TGTGCCAGCAGCGGGGGGGACAGCGACTACGAGCAGTACTTC.

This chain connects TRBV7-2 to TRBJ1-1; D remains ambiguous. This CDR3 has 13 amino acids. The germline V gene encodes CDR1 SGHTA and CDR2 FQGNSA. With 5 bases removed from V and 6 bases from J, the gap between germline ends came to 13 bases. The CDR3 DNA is TGTGCCAGCAGCCCATGGGTGGGCGCTGAAGCTTTCTTT. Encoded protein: CASSPWVGAEAFF.

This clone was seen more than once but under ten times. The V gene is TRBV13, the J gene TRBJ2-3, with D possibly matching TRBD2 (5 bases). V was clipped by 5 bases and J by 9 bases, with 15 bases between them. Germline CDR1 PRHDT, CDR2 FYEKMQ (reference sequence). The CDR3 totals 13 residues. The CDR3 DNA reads TGTGCCAGCAGCCGAAGGCCCGGGGAAACGCAGTATTTT. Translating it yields CASSRRPGETQYF.

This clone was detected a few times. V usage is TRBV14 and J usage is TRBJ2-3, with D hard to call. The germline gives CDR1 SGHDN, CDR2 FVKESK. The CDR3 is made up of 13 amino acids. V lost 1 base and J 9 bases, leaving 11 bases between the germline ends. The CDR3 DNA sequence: TGTGCCAGCAGCCAAGGCCGTTGGGCGACGCAGTATTTT. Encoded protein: CASSQGRWATQYF.

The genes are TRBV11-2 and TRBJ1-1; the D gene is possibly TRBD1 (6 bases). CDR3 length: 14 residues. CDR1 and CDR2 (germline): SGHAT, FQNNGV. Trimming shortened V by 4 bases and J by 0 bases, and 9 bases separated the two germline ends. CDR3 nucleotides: TGTGCCAGCAGCTCGGGGGCAGTGAACACTGAAGCTTTCTTT. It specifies CASSSGAVNTEAFF.

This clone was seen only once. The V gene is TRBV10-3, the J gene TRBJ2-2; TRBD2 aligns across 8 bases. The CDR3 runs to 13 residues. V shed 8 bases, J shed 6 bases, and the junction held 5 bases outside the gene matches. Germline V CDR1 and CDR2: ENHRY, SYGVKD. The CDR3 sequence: CAIAGGLAGELFF. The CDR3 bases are TGTGCCATCGCGGGAGGTTTGGCCGGGGAGCTGTTTTTT.

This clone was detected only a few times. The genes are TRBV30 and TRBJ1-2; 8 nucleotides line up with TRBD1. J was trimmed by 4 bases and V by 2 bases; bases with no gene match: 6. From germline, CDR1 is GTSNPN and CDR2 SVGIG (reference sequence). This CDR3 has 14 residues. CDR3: CAWSRRGTGYGYTF. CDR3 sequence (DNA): TGTGCCTGGAGTCGCCGTGGGACAGGCTATGGCTACACCTTC. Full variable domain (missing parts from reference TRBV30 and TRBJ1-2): SQTIHQWPATLVQPVGSPLSLECTVEGTSNPNLYWYRQAAGRGLQLLFYSVGIGQISSEVPQNLSASRPQDRQFILSSKKLLLSDSGFYLCAWSRRGTGYGYTFGSGTRLTVV.

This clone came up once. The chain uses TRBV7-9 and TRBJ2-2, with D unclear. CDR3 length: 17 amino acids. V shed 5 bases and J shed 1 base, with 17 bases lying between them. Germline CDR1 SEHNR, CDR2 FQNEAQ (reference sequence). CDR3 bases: TGTGCCAGCAGCAACGCCAGGAGCGCCCAGAACACCGGGGAGCTGTTTTTT. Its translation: CASSNARSAQNTGELFF.

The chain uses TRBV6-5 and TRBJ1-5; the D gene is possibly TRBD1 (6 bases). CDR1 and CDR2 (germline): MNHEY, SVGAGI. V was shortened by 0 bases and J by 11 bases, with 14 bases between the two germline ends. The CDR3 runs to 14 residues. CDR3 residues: CASSYSGGSGAQHF. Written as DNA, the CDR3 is TGTGCCAGCAGTTACTCAGGGGGTAGCGGGGCCCAGCATTTT.

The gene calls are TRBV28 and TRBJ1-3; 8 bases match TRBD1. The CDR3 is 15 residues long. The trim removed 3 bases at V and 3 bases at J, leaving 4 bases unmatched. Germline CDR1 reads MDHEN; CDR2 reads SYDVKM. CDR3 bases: TGTGCCAGCAGTTTGCCAGGGGGCTATGGAAACACCATATATTTT. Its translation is CASSLPGGYGNTIYF.

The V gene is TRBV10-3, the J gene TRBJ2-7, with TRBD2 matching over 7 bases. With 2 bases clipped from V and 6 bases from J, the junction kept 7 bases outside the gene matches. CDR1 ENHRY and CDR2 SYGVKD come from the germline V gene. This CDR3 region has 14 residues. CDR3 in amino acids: CAISESGTSAEQYF. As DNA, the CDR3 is TGTGCCATCAGTGAGAGCGGGACTTCGGCCGAGCAGTACTTC.

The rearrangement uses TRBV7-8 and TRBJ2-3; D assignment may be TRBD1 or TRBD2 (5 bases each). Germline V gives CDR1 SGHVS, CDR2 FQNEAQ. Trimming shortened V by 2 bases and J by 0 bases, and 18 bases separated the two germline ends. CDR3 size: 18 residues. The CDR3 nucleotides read TGTGCCAGCAGCTTATCATCGTTTGTCGGGGCTAGCACAGATACGCAGTATTTT. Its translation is CASSLSSFVGASTDTQYF.

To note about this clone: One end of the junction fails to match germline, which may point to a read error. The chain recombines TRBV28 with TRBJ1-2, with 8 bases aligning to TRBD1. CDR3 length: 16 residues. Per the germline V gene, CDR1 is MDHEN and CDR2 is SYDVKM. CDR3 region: CASSLIFQGAVVGSAF. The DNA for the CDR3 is TGTGCCAGCAGTTTAATTTTTCAGGGGGCAGTTGTAGGTAGCGCCTTC.